This passage covers 28 T cell receptor beta chains from one sample sequenced in a study of cytomegalovirus exposure and HLA in healthy donors. The PCR had 60 Vbeta and 13 Jbeta primers. Data came from immunoSEQ multiplex PCR; TCRdb stores just in-frame clones and leaves some out. The sample includes approximately 200,000 clones, about four fifths of them seen just once. The sample was PBMCs. These receptors all come from a girl under 18 in good health and CMV-seropositive.

This sequence joins TRBV4-3 and TRBJ2-3, with TRBD2 matching over 9 bases. The germline V gene has CDR1 LGHNA and CDR2 YSLEER. The J segment lost 5 bases and the V segment lost 0 bases, leaving 6 bases of the junction unmatched. There are 16 residues in the CDR3. CDR3 bases: TGCGCCAGCAGCCAAGATGCGGGGGGGGCCCTAGATACGCAGTATTTT. This gives the protein CASSQDAGGALDTQYF.

The chain couples TRBV5-1 to TRBJ1-2; a weak D match, TRBD1 (6 bases). The CDR3 is 12 residues long. Per the germline V gene, CDR1 is SGHRS and CDR2 is YFSETQ. The V gene lost 7 bases and the J gene lost 2 bases, with 9 bases spanning the gap. CDR3 amino acids: CASSDRNYGYTF. Written as DNA, the CDR3 is TGCGCCAGCTCGGACAGAAACTATGGCTACACCTTC.

The J gene is TRBJ2-5, the V gene TRBV9; TRBD2 matches 8 bases. V lost 4 bases and J lost 3; bases outside the gene matches: 11. CDR1 SGDLS and CDR2 YYNGEE come from the germline V gene. This CDR3 region has 16 residues. DNA for the CDR3: TGTGCCAGCAGCCCTCGCGGGGGGACACACAAAGAGACCCAGTACTTC. It is translated as CASSPRGGTHKETQYF.

This rearrangement joins TRBV16 to TRBJ1-2; 9 nucleotides align to TRBD1. The CDR3 extends over 16 amino acids. The V gene's germline CDR1 is KGHSY and CDR2 FQNENV. V shed 3 bases, J shed 7 bases, and the junction held 12 bases outside the gene matches. The CDR3 spells CASSQRTGQGIGGYTF. The CDR3 region has the DNA TGTGCCAGCAGCCAGCGGACGGGACAGGGAATAGGTGGCTACACCTTC.

The V call is TRBV4-1, the J call TRBJ1-2; D remains ambiguous. Germline-derived CDR1 and CDR2 are MGHRA and YSYEKL. The ends were cut back, 4 bases at V and 4 bases at J, with 13 bases in the middle. The CDR3 is 14 amino acids. In DNA form, the CDR3 reads TGCGCCAGCAGCCTCCCCCATCCAGTCTATGGCTACACCTTC. Protein product: CASSLPHPVYGYTF.

This clone has only a few counts. The rearrangement joins TRBV7-2 to TRBJ1-5; 8 bases are a match to TRBD1. Germline V gene data show CDR1 as SGHTA and CDR2 as FQGNSA. The CDR3 consists of 15 residues. V shed 5 bases and J 5 bases; nucleotides not matched to a gene: 8. The CDR3 nucleotides read TGTGCCAGCAGCGTAGACAGGGGTGGGGATCAGCCCCAGCATTTT. Translating gives CASSVDRGGDQPQHF.

The chain has TRBV5-4 and TRBJ1-1; the D is unclear. The ends were cut back, 2 bases at V and 4 bases at J, with 12 bases in the middle. The CDR3 consists of 14 residues. CDR1 and CDR2 from the germline V gene are SGHNT and YYREEE (reference sequence). The CDR3 loop is CASSLWRAGTEAFF. The CDR3 DNA reads as TGTGCCAGCAGCTTATGGAGGGCGGGCACTGAAGCTTTCTTT.

The chain links TRBV5-1 to TRBJ2-7; 9 nucleotides agree with TRBD2. J was trimmed by 2 bases and V by 6 bases; bases with no gene match: 18. The germline V gene has CDR1 SGHRS and CDR2 YFSETQ. CDR3 size: 18 residues. The CDR3 is CASTPRGYRGTSTYEQYF. CDR3 nucleotides: TGCGCCAGCACCCCGAGGGGGTATAGGGGGACTAGCACCTACGAGCAGTACTTC.

The V gene is TRBV10-3, the J gene TRBJ1-2; 9 bases are shared with TRBD1. CDR1 and CDR2 (germline): ENHRY, SYGVKD. This CDR3 contains 13 residues. The junction had 9 bases not matched to a gene; V was cut back by 8 bases and J by 8 bases. The CDR3 DNA reads as TGTGCCATCGCCCGACAGGGGGACCGAGGCTACACCTTC. Protein sequence: CAIARQGDRGYTF.

This clone has just a few counts. V usage is TRBV12-5 and J usage is TRBJ1-3; D is ambiguous. V was cut by 1 base and J by 2 bases, with 6 bases left in between. This CDR3 has 14 residues. CDR1 LGHNT and CDR2 FRNRAP come from the germline V gene. CDR3 residues: CASGLAGTGNTIYF. The CDR3 DNA follows: TGTGCTAGTGGTTTGGCGGGGACTGGAAACACCATATATTTT.

J is TRBJ1-2 and V is TRBV4-3; maybe TRBD1 (6 bases). Between the trimmed V and J ends, which lost 3 bases and 4 bases, there was a span of 15 bases. CDR1 and CDR2 from the germline V gene are LGHNA and YSLEER. This CDR3 has 15 residues. CDR3 sequence (DNA): TGCGCCAGCAGCCAGGGAACAGGGACCGTCTATGGCTACACCTTC. As protein: CASSQGTGTVYGYTF.

In its sample, this clone was seen once. V and J are TRBV18 and TRBJ1-2; TRBD1 matches 9 bases. The CDR3 is 15 amino acids. The germline CDR1 and CDR2 sequences are KGHSH and LQKENI. V was clipped by 4 bases and J by 6 bases; unmatched bases: 9. The CDR3 spells CASSLSGTGPNGYTF. DNA of the CDR3: TGTGCCAGCTCACTCTCCGGGACAGGGCCCAATGGCTACACCTTC.

The chain employs TRBV18 and TRBJ2-5; 10 nucleotides line up with TRBD2. With 3 bases clipped from V and 2 bases from J, the junction kept 6 bases outside the gene matches. CDR3 length: 16 amino acids. From germline, CDR1 is KGHSH and CDR2 LQKENI. The CDR3 region is CASSPANSGGQETQYF. Here the CDR3 DNA reads TGTGCCAGCTCACCTGCGAATAGCGGGGGGCAAGAGACCCAGTACTTC. The variable domain in full, completed from reference TRBV18 and TRBJ2-5, reads NAGVMQNPRHLVRRRGQEARLRCSPMKGHSHVYWYRQLPEEGLKFMVYLQKENIIDESGMPKERFSAEFPKEGPSILRIQQVVRGDSAAYFCASSPANSGGQETQYFGPGTRLLVL.

The rearrangement links TRBV6-1 to TRBJ2-7; 9 positions agree with TRBD1. CDR1 is MNHNS, CDR2 SASEGT, per germline. The J segment lost 3 bases and the V segment lost 3 bases, leaving 9 bases of the junction unmatched. This CDR3 is 16 amino acids long. CDR3 in amino acids: CASSEGTGLTLYEQYF. For the CDR3, the DNA is TGTGCCAGCAGTGAGGGGACAGGGCTTACCCTCTACGAGCAGTACTTC.

A single count supports this clone. V gene TRBV2 combines with J gene TRBJ1-5, with D possibly matching TRBD1 (5 bases). This CDR3 is 13 amino acids long. The V end lost 6 bases, the J end lost 6 bases, and 12 bases lay between the germline ends. Germline V gene sequence: CDR1 SNHLY, CDR2 FYNNEI. CDR3 bases: TGTGCCAGCAGAGCAGGGTGGAGTCAGCCCCAGCATTTT. It is translated as CASRAGWSQPQHF.

This clone was found a few times. The chain has TRBV2 and TRBJ1-5; 7 bases fit TRBD1. V lost 6 bases, J lost 8 bases, and 10 bases stayed unmatched. Germline CDR1 is SNHLY and CDR2 is FYNNEI. The CDR3 sequence is 14 residues long. DNA of the CDR3: TGTGCCAGCAGCCGGCCAGGGGGGTTTGAGCCCCAGCATTTT. It is translated as CASSRPGGFEPQHF.

This chain joins TRBV30 and TRBJ2-1; 8 nucleotides align to TRBD1. With 2 bases clipped from V and 6 bases from J, the junction kept 6 bases outside the gene matches. The CDR3 is 14 amino acids. Germline CDR1 and CDR2: GTSNPN and SVGIG (reference sequence). CDR3 DNA sequence: TGTGCCTGGAGTCAGGGGGCGGCTTTCAATGAGCAGTTCTTC. It is translated as CAWSQGAAFNEQFF.

The chain is built from TRBV4-1 and TRBJ1-5, with D maybe TRBD1 (5 bases). The CDR3 runs 19 residues. CDR1 is MGHRA and CDR2 is YSYEKL in the germline V gene. Deletions cut 2 bases from V and 0 bases from J, with 20 bases between. The CDR3 loop reads CASSQRKWQGQNSNQPQHF. The DNA of the CDR3 is TGCGCCAGCAGCCAACGGAAGTGGCAGGGTCAGAATAGCAATCAGCCCCAGCATTTT.

This clone was seen a single time. The J gene is TRBJ2-1, the V gene TRBV4-1; 8 bases agree with TRBD2. This CDR3 spans 15 amino acids. In germline, CDR1 is MGHRA, CDR2 YSYEKL. The ends lost 2 bases at V and 8 bases at J; junction bases unmatched: 8. CDR3 loop: CASSQRGLVVDEQFF. Written as DNA, the CDR3 is TGCGCCAGCAGCCAAAGGGGACTAGTGGTCGATGAGCAGTTCTTC.

This clone appeared a few times. The chain recombines TRBV11-3 with TRBJ2-5; TRBD2 agrees at 10 bases. V gave up 1 base and J gave up 5 bases; unmatched junction bases: 7. Germline CDR1 is SGHNT and CDR2 is YENEEA. This CDR3 has 16 residues. CDR3 bases: TGTGCCAGCAGCTTAGCGAGCGGGGGGGCCCAGGAGACCCAGTACTTC. Amino acid sequence: CASSLASGGAQETQYF.

The rearrangement uses TRBV6-1 and TRBJ2-7; 7 bases are a match to TRBD1. Unmatched junction bases numbered 5, after V lost 6 bases and J lost 0 bases. Germline CDR1 and CDR2: MNHNS and SASEGT. CDR3 size: 14 residues. CDR3 amino acids: CASRGTEASYEQYF. In DNA form, the CDR3 reads TGTGCCAGCAGAGGGACAGAGGCCTCCTACGAGCAGTACTTC.

The genes are TRBV7-9 and TRBJ2-7; 8 positions agree with TRBD1. Germline values: CDR1 SEHNR, CDR2 FQNEAQ (reference sequence). This CDR3 is 14 amino acids long. The ends lost 0 bases at V and 3 bases at J; junction bases unmatched: 1. In nucleotides, the CDR3 is TGTGCCAGCAGCTTAGCTGGGACAGGCTACGAGCAGTACTTC. Translating gives CASSLAGTGYEQYF.

The rearrangement links TRBV19 to TRBJ2-2; tentative D call: TRBD2 (6 bases). CDR1 is LNHDA, CDR2 SQIVND, per germline (reference sequence). The CDR3 spans 15 residues. V was cut by 0 bases and J by 4 bases, with 9 bases left in between. Here the CDR3 DNA reads TGTGCCAGTAGTATAGAGGGACTCCTCACCGGGGAGCTGTTTTTT. Encoded protein: CASSIEGLLTGELFF.

This chain links TRBV29-1 with TRBJ2-1; D remains ambiguous. This CDR3 contains 10 residues. Germline V gene sequence: CDR1 SQVTM, CDR2 ANQGSEA. Between the trimmed V and J ends, which lost 4 bases and 6 bases, there was a span of 4 bases. CDR3 nucleotides: TGCAGCGTTGTAGCCAATGAGCAGTTCTTC. Translated: CSVVANEQFF.

Here the CDR3 reads CASSVEQQTYNEQFF. DNA of the CDR3: TGTGCCAGCAGTGTCGAACAACAAACCTACAATGAGCAGTTCTTC. The rearrangement links TRBV2 to TRBJ2-1; unclear D gene. This CDR3 is 15 amino acids long. V was cut by 4 bases and J by 2 bases, with 12 bases left in between. From germline, CDR1 is SNHLY and CDR2 FYNNEI.

The chain links TRBV27 to TRBJ2-7; 7 bases are a match to TRBD1. The CDR3 length is 16 residues. CDR1 is MNHEY, CDR2 SMNVEV, per germline (reference sequence). Trimming took 2 bases from V and 3 from J; bases not matched to a gene: 10. CDR3 sequence: CASSLGWDSQIYEQYF. CDR3 nucleotides: TGTGCCAGCAGTTTAGGGTGGGACAGTCAAATCTACGAGCAGTACTTC.

The gene calls are TRBV7-2 and TRBJ2-7, with 8 positions matching TRBD2. The germline CDR1 and CDR2 sequences are SGHTA and FQGNSA. Trimming at V came to 1 base and at J to 2 bases, leaving 4 bases not matched to a gene. The CDR3 is 15 residues long. CDR3 nucleotides: TGTGCCAGCAGCTTAGTAGCGGGGCAAACCTACGAGCAGTACTTC. Protein sequence: CASSLVAGQTYEQYF. Variable domain in full (rest from reference TRBV7-2 and TRBJ2-7): GAGVSQSPSNKVTEKGKDVELRCDPISGHTALYWYRQSLGQGLEFLIYFQGNSAPDKSGLPSDRFSAERTGGSVSTLTIQRTQQEDSAVYLCASSLVAGQTYEQYFGPGTRLTVT.

The V gene is TRBV5-1, the J gene TRBJ1-6, with TRBD1 matching over 7 bases. CDR3 length: 15 amino acids. V was clipped by 4 bases and J by 8 bases; unmatched bases: 9. Germline V lookup: CDR1 SGHRS, CDR2 YFSETQ. This CDR3 reads CASSHGDRDYSPLHF. In DNA, the CDR3 is TGCGCCAGCAGCCACGGGGACAGAGATTATTCACCCCTCCACTTT.